This note documents a single TCR beta chain sequence. Its antigen is not known. This specimen belongs to a study of cytomegalovirus exposure and HLA in healthy donors. Although they were nominally healthy when sampled, donors likely had unrecorded immune exposures. Amplification used 60 Vbeta primers and 13 Jbeta primers. The assay was immunoSEQ multiplex PCR, and TCRdb's table has in-frame clones only and misses some. The sample consists of around 280,000 clones, roughly 90% of them appearing once. Study observations and caveats: TCR beta sequences numbering around 15,000 were associated with HLA alleles at 0.05 false discovery rate in a later analysis. Certain indistinguishable V segments, among them TRBV6-2 and TRBV6-3, were excluded. In a later analysis, TCR beta V- and J-gene trimming showed a link to a missense DCLRE1C variant.

Trimming removed 5 bases at V and 5 bases at J, with 13 bases between. Germline CDR1 is SGHVS and CDR2 is FNYEAQ. This CDR3 spans 14 amino acids. The TCR sequence derives from a woman between 18 and 29 years old in good health and CMV-seronegative. The chain combines TRBV7-6 with TRBJ2-1; D unclear. Sequenced input: PBMCs. The CDR3 spells CASSPRWANNEQFF. The DNA of the CDR3 is TGTGCCAGCAGCCCACGTTGGGCCAACAATGAGCAGTTCTTC.